Described below is a single T cell receptor (beta chain) sequence and its context. The data were produced by immunoSEQ multiplex PCR, yet TCRdb's version contains in-frame clones alone and is incomplete. The sample has 160,000 or so clones; around 90% are singletons. The CDR3 has 13 amino acids. Germline CDR1 is SGHRS and CDR2 is YFSETQ. Deletions cut 4 bases from V and 3 bases from J, with 11 bases between. This specimen belongs to a study of control samples from healthy donors and cancer patients. This clonotype was obtained from a woman between 25 and 40 years old in good health. The chain carries TRBV5-1 and TRBJ2-7, with D possibly being TRBD2 (5 bases). The sequenced sample consisted of blood. The CDR3 nucleotides read TGCGCCAGCAGCCTAGCCCCAATCTACGAGCAGTACTTC. This codes for CASSLAPIYEQYF.